Listed here is a single T cell receptor beta chain. This clonotype was counted many times. It lacks a known antigen. No per-base quality is available; no much larger clone lies one base away. These data originate in a study of T cells in Graves' hyperthyroidism and ophthalmopathy (dated by TCRdb to the late 2010s). Looking at the study overall: Peripheral blood was sampled at the time of initial diagnosis, prior to any treatment. TCR V-J signatures able to tell the groups apart were searched for in a discovery cohort of 90 to 100 patients, of whom more than 40 had Graves' ophthalmopathy and around 56 had stable Graves' hyperthyroidism. Prospective prediction of ophthalmopathy was tested in an independent validation cohort of some 20 hyperthyroidism patients and 17 patients who later progressed to ophthalmopathy. The roughly 94 discovery patients were randomly split 7:3 into training and test sets. The study also compared thyroid tissue and blood T-cell repertoires from over 5 Graves' hyperthyroidism patients. After sampling, hyperthyroidism patients received methimazole starting at 30 mg daily, and ophthalmopathy patients received high-dose intravenous methylprednisolone. According to the paper, TCR Vbeta CDR3 sequencing was carried out on about 140 peripheral blood samples, which came from 40 to 45 ophthalmopathy, 75 to 80 hyperthyroidism and roughly 17 progressor patients.

Overall results and qualifications from the work: No statistical method was used to set the sample size in advance, and investigators knew the group allocation. Most expanded thyroid clonotypes (frequency above 0.001) were also detected in blood, a finding suggesting that blood repertoires may reflect thyroid immune responses. In validation, the model predicted progression to ophthalmopathy with roughly 66% sensitivity and approximately 74% specificity, a median of about 6.7 months before onset. A 13 V-J signature model separated ophthalmopathy from stable hyperthyroidism, with roughly 88% sensitivity and around 84% specificity in cross-validation and 80%/75% in testing.

The TCR beta CDR3 regions were amplified from the RNA transcripts. A first-round RT-PCR of the TCR CDR3 used the HTBI primer set with the Qiagen OneStep RT-PCR kit. Libraries were constructed in a second round of multiplex PCR, after which size selection and purification were performed. Sequencing of the libraries was done on an Illumina HiSeq2000 using paired-end 100 bp reads. Concerning the study's data processing: SOAPnuke was used to process the raw data, with reads discarded if the reads contained adapters or uncalled bases, had a mean Phred below 15, or lacked an exact constant-primer or identifier match. High-quality paired reads were merged with COPE v1.2.5, and unique nucleotide sequences were defined as clonotypes. MiTCR v1.1 was used to align the clonotypes against IMGT TRBV, TRBD and TRBJ reference segments. Analysis was restricted to V-J combinations with a frequency above 0.0001, which covered over 98% of repertoires. A TCS score was defined as the ratio of F50 (clonal expansion) to E x V (chaos), with BLOSUM62-based TCRdist applied between CDR3 peptides within each V-J. Welch's t-statistics and random forest reduced 500 to 550 V-J features to about 12, which were used in a naive Bayes classifier (R e1071). TCRdb applied fastp at Q25 and MiXCR to the public reads, then kept only in-frame beta chains. Each CDR3 protein appears once, grouped with its most common genes and DNA. The V and J calls shown here were made by TCRdb, not taken from the authors' results. For this sample the table gives about 710,000 distinct CDR3 sequences, of which about a sixth were detected only once. Under 10% of the sample lies in the top ten.

Graves' hyperthyroidism was defined as stable when no progression to ophthalmopathy occurred over 18 months of follow-up. Hyperthyroidism patients were newly diagnosed, had a disease duration of under 2 months, and were aged 18 to 65 years. Exclusion was applied to patients with uncontrolled infections, other autoimmune diseases, pregnancy or lactation. Diagnoses relied on clinical symptoms, serum thyroxine and TRAb, thyroid ultrasound and orbital computed tomography. Ficoll-Paque density gradient centrifugation was used to isolate PBMCs from around 10 ml of fresh peripheral blood. Trizol reagent was used to extract total RNA, and RNA quality was then checked on an Agilent 2100 Bioanalyzer. CDR1 and CDR2 are drawn from the germline V gene (reference sequence): GTSNPN, SVGIG. The CDR3 runs 15 residues from the cysteine to the phenylalanine. Only the CDR3 portion is preserved as DNA: 45 bases, with reading frame beginning at the first base. V is pruned by 0 bases and J by 5 bases, leaving 8 bases of the junction without a gene match.

Sequenced material: blood. This chain is built from TRBV30 and TRBJ1-1, with 8 junctional bases fitting TRBD1. This clonotype was obtained from a man aged 18-30 years with Graves' hyperthyroidism. The CDR3 reads CAWSVRRTGRTEAFF. The DNA sequence reads TGTGCCTGGAGTGTACGGAGGACAGGGAGGACTGAAGCTTTCTTT.